This T cell receptor beta chain was obtained from a study of shared clonotypes between healthy human individuals. A CD45RA-negative memory subset and a CD45RA+ naive subset were separated from the CD4+ cells. Using immunoSEQ multiplex PCR, the repertoire was profiled, and TCRdb retains in-frame clones only, with some absent. The table includes about 2 million clones, about 95% detected once. Trimming pared 3 bases from V and 0 bases from J, leaving 16 bases between. This CDR3 comprises 17 residues. Per the germline V gene, CDR1 is SGHAT and CDR2 is FQNNGV. The receptor was isolated from a man aged 18 to 30 in good health. V gene TRBV11-2 combines with J gene TRBJ2-3; D is possibly TRBD2 (5 bases). Sequenced sample: naive CD4+ T cells sorted from blood. As to subset: CD45RA+ positively selected. CDR3 nucleotides: TGTGCCAGCAGCTTTTGGGCGGGTATCACTAGCACAGATACGCAGTATTTT. Translated, it gives CASSFWAGITSTDTQYF.